Listed below are T cell receptor beta chains from one sample, sequenced in a study of vaccination effects on CD4 cells after COVID-19. Their target antigens are unknown. Libraries were prepared by immunoSEQ multiplex PCR; TCRdb keeps only in-frame clonotypes and omits some of them. The table records 25,000 or so clones, around 70% of them present only once. This sample comprised CD4+ T cells from PBMCs cultured with SARS-CoV-2 spike peptides, obtained after COVID-19 vaccination. The source is a human donor who received a COVID-19 vaccine. The CDR3 runs from the conserved cysteine through the conserved F or W. Fields, in order: V gene, clone size, J gene, D gene, CDR3 DNA, CDR3 protein. A D gene is named only where the DNA matches it firmly. Clone size is shown for a subset of rows, as once, few, many or a class of expanded clone.

>TRBV9|.|TRBJ1-5|.
TGTGCCAGCAGCGTAGGTACGGTGAATCAGCCCCAGCATTTT
CASSVGTVNQPQHF
>TRBV21-1|.|TRBJ1-1|.
TGTGCCAGCAGCAAAGAGGGAACCGGGACAGAAAAAACGGGGACTGAAGCTTTCTTT
CASSKEGTGTEKTGTEAFF
>TRBV5-1|once|TRBJ2-3|.
TGCGCCAGCAGCCTCCCAGACACCGAAGATACGCAGTATTTT
CASSLPDTEDTQYF
>TRBV24-1|once|TRBJ2-7|TRBD1
TGTGCCACCAGTGACCTGACAGGGGGTAGGTACGAGCAGTACTTC
CATSDLTGGRYEQYF
>TRBV6-1|.|TRBJ2-7|TRBD2
TGTGCCAGCAGTGAACTAGCGGGGAGCTCCTACGAGCAGTACTTC
CASSELAGSSYEQYF
>TRBV3-1/TRBV3-2|.|TRBJ2-3|.
TGTGCCAGCAGCCCAACCTGGGGCAACACAGATACGCAGTATTTT
CASSPTWGNTDTQYF
>TRBV2|.|TRBJ2-3|.
TGTGCCAGCAGTGCGACAGACACAGATACGCAGTATTTT
CASSATDTDTQYF
>TRBV27|.|TRBJ1-1|TRBD1
TGTGCCAGCAGTTCGGCAGGGGGGGTAGCTTTCTTT
CASSSAGGVAFF
>TRBV12-3/TRBV12-4|once|TRBJ1-1|TRBD1
TGTGCCAGCAGACTACAGGGGTGGGCTGAAGCTTTCTTT
CASRLQGWAEAFF
>TRBV18|.|TRBJ2-5|TRBD1
TGTGCCAGCTCACCAGGGACAGCCCAAGAGACCCAGTACTTC
CASSPGTAQETQYF
>TRBV4-1|.|TRBJ1-6|TRBD1
TGCGCCAGCAGCCAACCGGGACAGAATAATTCACCCCTCCACTTT
CASSQPGQNNSPLHF
>TRBV6-1|.|TRBJ2-2|.
TGTGCCAGCAGTGGCGGTCCGGCAGGGTCGGCCCTGAACACCGGGGAGCTGTTTTTT
CASSGGPAGSALNTGELFF
>TRBV7-9|.|TRBJ1-5|TRBD1
TGTGCCAGCAGCTTAGCAGCACAGGGGGCTGGTCAGCCCCAGCATTTT
CASSLAAQGAGQPQHF
>TRBV7-9|once|TRBJ2-7|TRBD1
TGTGCCAGCAGCTTAGATCAGGGGGTCTACGAGCAGTACTTC
CASSLDQGVYEQYF
>TRBV6-6|medium-sized|TRBJ2-5|.
TGTGCCAGCAGCAAGAGACCAACAGGGTTGGAGACCCAGTACTTC
CASSKRPTGLETQYF
>TRBV5-8|.|TRBJ2-5|TRBD1
TGTGCCAGCAGCTTGGTTCCAGGGGGCGTGGAGACCCAGTACTTC
CASSLVPGGVETQYF
>TRBV29-1|.|TRBJ2-1|.
TGCAGCGTTGAAGATCAGGTGGGAATACGAGGTGAGCAGTTCTTC
CSVEDQVGIRGEQFF
>TRBV13|.|TRBJ2-1|TRBD2
TGTGCCAGCAGCGGGGGACTAGCGGTTCTATCCTACAATGAGCAGTTCTTC
CASSGGLAVLSYNEQFF
>TRBV7-9|.|TRBJ2-2|.
TGTGCCAGCAGCTTGGGGGTCAGGGGAAACACCGGGGAGCTGTTTTTT
CASSLGVRGNTGELFF
>TRBV5-5|.|TRBJ2-5|TRBD1
TGTGCCAGCAGCTTGGACAGGGGGGCCGGGGAGACCCAGTACTTC
CASSLDRGAGETQYF
>TRBV5-4|.|TRBJ2-7|.
TGTGCCAGCAGCCCAAAAGGTGTCGGCTACGAGCAGTACTTC
CASSPKGVGYEQYF
>TRBV11-2|.|TRBJ2-7|.
TGTGCCAGCAGCTTACAATTGGCCTACGAGCAGTACTTC
CASSLQLAYEQYF
>TRBV20-1|.|TRBJ2-5|.
TGCAGTGCTAGCGGTCAAGAGACCCAGTACTTC
CSASGQETQYF
>TRBV5-6|.|TRBJ1-2|TRBD1
TGTGCCAGCAGCTTGTTCGGGGGACAGGGGAACAGCTACACCTTC
CASSLFGGQGNSYTF
>TRBV5-1|.|TRBJ1-3|.
TGCGCCAGCAGCTTGGGAGGGAGCTCTGGAAACACCATATATTTT
CASSLGGSSGNTIYF
>TRBV18|once|TRBJ2-7|TRBD1
TGTGCCAGCTCACCCGACAGGGTAAAAGGAGAGCAGTACTTC
CASSPDRVKGEQYF
>TRBV2|few|TRBJ1-6|TRBD1
TGTGCCAGCAGTGAGAGGGGATTGGGGACAGGGTCACCCCTCCACTTT
CASSERGLGTGSPLHF
>TRBV18|once|TRBJ1-2|TRBD1
TGTGCCAGCTCTCGTGGGACAGGGGTTATCTATGAAGCAGGCTACACCTTC
CASSRGTGVIYEAGYTF
>TRBV6-4|.|TRBJ1-2|.
TGTGCCAGCAGTGACTCCTTCAGGTCCTATGGCTACACCTTC
CASSDSFRSYGYTF
>TRBV6-5|few|TRBJ2-7|TRBD2
TGTGCCAGCAGTTACAGCTTACAGGTGGGACTAGCCGAGCAGTACTTC
CASSYSLQVGLAEQYF
>TRBV2|.|TRBJ2-7|TRBD1
TGTGCCAGCAGTGAAGAGGGGCAGGGGGCGGGCGAGCAGTACTTC
CASSEEGQGAGEQYF
>TRBV7-6|.|TRBJ2-7|TRBD2
TGTGCCAGCAGCTTAGGCGGTCGGACTAGCTCCTACGAGCAGTACTTC
CASSLGGRTSSYEQYF
>TRBV7-8|.|TRBJ1-2|TRBD1
TGTGCCAGCAGCTTACCTGACAGGGGGTATGGCTACACCTTC
CASSLPDRGYGYTF
>TRBV5-1|.|TRBJ1-2|.
TGCGCCAGCAGCTTTTTTGGACTCCCTGCTCTAACCAACTATGGCTACACCTTC
CASSFFGLPALTNYGYTF
>TRBV19|few|TRBJ2-7|TRBD2
TGTGCCAGTAAGATAGCGGGCCCCTACGAGCAGTACTTC
CASKIAGPYEQYF
>TRBV19|.|TRBJ2-3|.
TGTGCCAGTAGTTTTGGGGGGAGGAGTACGCAGTATTTT
CASSFGGRSTQYF
>TRBV2|.|TRBJ1-3|.
TGTGCCAGCGCTCCTTTGAACACCATATATTTT
CASAPLNTIYF
>TRBV24-1|.|TRBJ2-3|.
TGTGCCACCAGTGATCGGACTAGCACAGATACGCAGTATTTT
CATSDRTSTDTQYF
>TRBV18|.|TRBJ1-1|.
TGTGCCAGCTCACCACAAGAAGGGGGTAACACTGAAGCTTTCTTT
CASSPQEGGNTEAFF
>TRBV7-9|.|TRBJ2-7|.
TGTGCCAGCAGCTTATCGGGCGCCTACGAGCAGTACTTC
CASSLSGAYEQYF
>TRBV5-1|.|TRBJ2-4|TRBD1
TGCGCCAGCAGCTTGGTGGCTGGGTTACAGGGGAAAAACATTCAGTACTTC
CASSLVAGLQGKNIQYF
>TRBV18|.|TRBJ1-5|.
TGTGCCAGCTCACCAAACAGCCTCTATCAGCCCCAGCATTTT
CASSPNSLYQPQHF
>TRBV5-4|.|TRBJ2-1|TRBD1
TGTGCCAGCAGCCCAGGACAGGGGCTTTCGAGGGAGCAGTTCTTC
CASSPGQGLSREQFF
>TRBV5-5|.|TRBJ2-7|.
TGTGCCAGCAGCTTTGGTCAGGGTAGGTACGAGCAGTACTTC
CASSFGQGRYEQYF
>TRBV3-1/TRBV3-2|.|TRBJ1-5|.
TGTGCCAGCAGCCAAGGAACAGGGAGCAATCAGCCCCAGCATTTT
CASSQGTGSNQPQHF